This T cell receptor beta chain originates from a study of T cell clusters in autoimmune cytopenias. One tube held mixed TRB-A and TRB-B primer pools for touch-down PCR. TCRdb derives one entry per CDR3 protein from the multiplex PCR reads, leaving out DNA. This sample's table has about 5,600 distinct CDR3 sequences. Some 39,000 genome equivalents of blood DNA were amplified for TRB. The CDR3 sequence is 15 residues long. Germline loops: CDR1 GTSNPN, CDR2 SVGIG (reference sequence). The same specimen was also included in a second study, on T cell repertoires in aging, cancer and after chemotherapy. From that study: In cancer patients, declining TCR diversity with age involved lost richness and lost evenness. Immunological memory after chemotherapy cannot be judged from the repertoire data.

The sample taken for sequencing was peripheral blood. This sequence joins TRBV30 and TRBJ1-3. The receptor was isolated from a human donor in good health. The CDR3: CAWSSMRGRGNTIYF.